Described below is a single TCR beta chain sequence and its context. The sample comes from a study of T cell changes during pregnancy in multiple sclerosis. The CDR3 contains 17 residues. V shed 0 bases, J shed 5 bases, and the junction held 11 bases outside the gene matches. The germline CDR1 and CDR2 sequences are SGDLS and YYNGEE. TCRdb's table, derived via immunoSEQ multiplex PCR, lists solely in-frame clones and lacks some. The table includes 76,000 or so clones, 93% detected once. This sequence joins TRBV9 and TRBJ2-5; TRBD2 matches at 9 bases. The starting material was peripheral blood, obtained in the second trimester of pregnancy. This TCR was sampled from a female donor in good health, enrolled as a control in a pregnancy study. CDR3 protein: CASSVGWGAGGGETQYF. As DNA, the CDR3 is TGTGCCAGCAGCGTAGGGTGGGGAGCGGGGGGCGGGGAGACCCAGTACTTC.